This T cell receptor beta chain was sequenced during a study of blood T cell repertoires in COVID-19. The wider study: Acute and convalescent COVID-19 samples came from the United States, Italy and Spain.

V was trimmed by 6 bases and J by 2 bases, leaving 8 bases between them. This CDR3 has 12 residues. Looked up from germline, CDR1 is SEHNR and CDR2 is FQNEAQ (reference sequence). TCRdb keeps only in-frame clones here, not all; method: immunoSEQ multiplex PCR. The data contain about 180,000 clones, about 81% of them singletons. Those enrolled in Seattle joined during active infection and were followed longitudinally afterward. Input material: peripheral blood. The receptor was derived from a woman older than 75 with COVID-19, enrolled during active disease. The chain combines TRBV7-9 with TRBJ2-7; D gene unclear. The CDR3 bases are TGTGCCAGCAGAAGCTCGACCTACGAGCAGTACTTC. Translated, it gives CASRSSTYEQYF.